One sample yielded the 5 T cell receptor beta chains listed below, sequenced in a study of cytomegalovirus exposure and HLA in healthy donors. 60 Vbeta and 13 Jbeta primers were used in PCR. TCRdb keeps only in-frame clones here, not all; method: immunoSEQ multiplex PCR. Among 140,000 or so clones, approximately 80% were seen once, and the ten largest hold under 5%. Sequenced input: PBMCs. Every receptor here comes from a man in his forties or fifties in good health and CMV-seronegative.

The gene calls are TRBV4-3 and TRBJ1-1; D ambiguous. Deletions cut 1 base from V and 1 base from J, with 4 bases between. This CDR3 is 13 amino acids long. CDR1 LGHNA and CDR2 YSLEER come from the germline V gene. CDR3 nucleotide sequence: TGCGCCAGCAGCCAAGTTCGGAACACTGAAGCTTTCTTT. This encodes CASSQVRNTEAFF.

The chain recombines TRBV7-2 with TRBJ2-3; D not certain. The CDR3 is 12 residues long. Germline CDR1 and CDR2: SGHTA and FQGNSA. The V end was cut by 4 bases, the J end by 4 bases, with 6 bases between. CDR3 protein: CASSSPPDTQYF. The CDR3 nucleotides are TGTGCCAGCAGCTCTCCCCCAGATACGCAGTATTTT.

The count of this clone is one. The chain couples TRBV19 to TRBJ2-6; D remains ambiguous. The germline V and J ends were trimmed by 6 bases and 1 base, with 16 bases remaining between them. The germline V gene encodes CDR1 LNHDA and CDR2 SQIVND (reference sequence). The CDR3 sequence is 17 residues long. CDR3 sequence reads: CASRGLTPLSGANVLTF. The CDR3 DNA sequence: TGTGCCAGTAGGGGCTTAACGCCACTTTCTGGGGCCAACGTCCTGACTTTC.

A note on this clone: The junction does not match germline at one end; this may be a read error. The chain employs TRBV7-7 and TRBJ2-2; 7 bases agree with TRBD1. This CDR3 is 15 amino acids long. CDR1 and CDR2 (germline): SSHAT, FNYEAQ (reference sequence). CDR3 coding DNA: TGTGCTAGCAGCACGGGGACAGCGAACACCGGGGAGCTGTTTTTT. Its translation: CASSTGTANTGELFF.

The chain combines TRBV18 with TRBJ2-1, with D perhaps TRBD2 (5 bases). The CDR3 has 15 residues. V was trimmed by 0 bases and J by 0 bases, leaving 6 bases between them. The germline gives CDR1 KGHSH, CDR2 LQKENI. Here the CDR3 reads CASSPPGSSYNEQFF. The CDR3 DNA reads TGTGCCAGCTCACCACCAGGGAGCTCCTACAATGAGCAGTTCTTC.